The rows below give T cell receptor beta chains drawn from one sample of a study of PD-L1 blockade in urothelial cancer. Produced via immunoSEQ multiplex PCR; TCRdb's table is partial and in-frame only. The sample includes around 2,500 clones, 33% of them seen just once. Sequencing used tumor tissue, obtained before atezolizumab (anti-PD-L1) treatment. All receptors derive from a man aged 65 to 85 with urothelial cancer. Both conserved end residues are part of each CDR3.

>TRBJ1-2|TRBV6-8
CASSGNRKGGYTF
>TRBJ2-7|TRBV11-1
CASSLVSRGPHEQYF
>TRBJ2-7|TRBV18
CASSPASYEQYF
>TRBJ1-1|TRBV6-8
CASSPPGQAITEAFF
>TRBJ2-3|TRBV14
CASSQDWGRPDTQYF
>TRBJ2-7|TRBV12-5
CASGTGGAYEQYF
>TRBJ2-7|TRBV29-1
CSVLWGIKYEQYF
>TRBJ1-1|TRBV18
CASSPMGGTNTEAFF
>TRBJ2-2|TRBV5-1
CASSSVSPGFTGELFF
>TRBJ1-2|TRBV6-8
CASKNRGVRGYGYTF
>TRBJ2-7|TRBV11-3
CASSLRRRVIIYEQYF
>TRBJ2-3|TRBV11-3
CASSLVPSGYTDTQYF
>TRBJ2-6|TRBV7-5
CASSLMRVSGANVLTF
>TRBJ2-1|TRBV28
CASSPWTSGGSEQFF
>TRBJ2-5|TRBV6-8
CASRPPQGRGEETQYF